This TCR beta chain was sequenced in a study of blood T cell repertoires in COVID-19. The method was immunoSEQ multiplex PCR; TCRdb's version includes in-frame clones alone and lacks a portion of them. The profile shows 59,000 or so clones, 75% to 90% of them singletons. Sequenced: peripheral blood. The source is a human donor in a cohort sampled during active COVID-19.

The CDR3 DNA sequence: TGTGCCACCGGGACTAGCGGGGTCGGAGATACGCAGTATTTT. Encoded protein: CATGTSGVGDTQYF. This chain connects TRBV6-5 to TRBJ2-3; TRBD2 aligns across 13 bases. The V gene's germline CDR1 is MNHEY and CDR2 SVGAGI. The CDR3 covers 14 residues. The junction had 6 bases not matched to a gene; V was cut back by 10 bases and J by 5 bases.